This paragraph reports one T cell receptor beta chain. CDR3 length equals 16 residues. The V end lost 4 bases, the J end lost 1 base, and 13 bases lay between the germline ends. Germline V lookup: CDR1 MGHRA, CDR2 YSYEKL. The assay was immunoSEQ multiplex PCR, and TCRdb's table has in-frame clones only and misses some. The data contain a few hundred thousand clones, roughly 79% of them singletons. This sample is drawn from a study of shared clonotypes between healthy human individuals. This TCR came from a woman aged 40 to 50 in good health. Some clones in this sample may be carry-over from other donors' samples. This rearrangement joins TRBV4-1 to TRBJ2-2, with a possible D match to TRBD1 (7 bases). Sample: PBMCs. The CDR3 reads CASSRRGRENTGELFF. Here the CDR3 DNA reads TGCGCCAGCAGCCGGAGGGGGCGGGAGAACACCGGGGAGCTGTTTTTT.